These T cell receptor beta chains were read from a single sample in a study of CD8+ T cells in alopecia areata. The repertoire was sequenced with immunoSEQ multiplex PCR; TCRdb's copy has only in-frame clones and lacks some. The repertoire holds 250,000 to 300,000 clones, with 58% as singletons. The source was CD4+ T cells sorted from blood, collected at week 24, from a patient treated with tofacitinib. The receptors were gathered from a human donor with alopecia areata. The CDR3 runs from the conserved cysteine through the conserved F or W. D genes are given only for firm matches. The size entry is marked missing in some rows and otherwise reads once, few, many or a size class.

clone size	D gene	J gene	V gene	CDR3 protein	CDR3 DNA
few	-	TRBJ1-1	TRBV2	CASSPQVLSTEAFF	TGTGCCAGCAGCCCACAGGTTCTGTCTACCGAAGCTTTCTTT
-	-	TRBJ2-5	TRBV4-1	CASSQERTDSETQYF	TGCGCCAGCAGCCAAGAGCGGACAGACTCGGAGACCCAGTACTTC
-	TRBD2	TRBJ2-2	TRBV25-1	CASSRSSGNTGELFF	TGTGCCAGCAGTCGGTCTAGCGGTAACACCGGGGAGCTGTTTTTT
-	-	TRBJ1-1	TRBV4-3	CASSQEGETFF	TGCGCCAGCAGCCAAGAAGGCGAGACCTTCTTT
-	-	TRBJ1-2	TRBV23-1	CASSPGAKESYTF	TGCGCCAGCAGTCCCGGGGCGAAAGAGAGCTACACCTTC
-	-	TRBJ1-1	TRBV7-2	CASSLARIEAFF	TGTGCCAGCAGCTTAGCGCGAATTGAAGCTTTCTTT
-	TRBD2	TRBJ2-3	TRBV6-1	CASRQTSADTQYF	TGTGCCAGCAGACAAACTAGCGCAGATACGCAGTATTTT
-	-	TRBJ2-2	TRBV2	CASRRGTGELFF	TGTGCCAGCAGGCGAGGCACCGGGGAGCTGTTTTTT
few	-	TRBJ2-5	TRBV5-1	CASSLDLGQETQYF	TGCGCCAGCAGCTTGGATTTGGGCCAAGAGACCCAGTACTTC
-	TRBD1	TRBJ2-6	TRBV4-1	CASSGRQGRGSGANVLTF	TGCGCCAGCAGCGGACGACAGGGTAGGGGCTCTGGGGCCAACGTCCTGACTTTC